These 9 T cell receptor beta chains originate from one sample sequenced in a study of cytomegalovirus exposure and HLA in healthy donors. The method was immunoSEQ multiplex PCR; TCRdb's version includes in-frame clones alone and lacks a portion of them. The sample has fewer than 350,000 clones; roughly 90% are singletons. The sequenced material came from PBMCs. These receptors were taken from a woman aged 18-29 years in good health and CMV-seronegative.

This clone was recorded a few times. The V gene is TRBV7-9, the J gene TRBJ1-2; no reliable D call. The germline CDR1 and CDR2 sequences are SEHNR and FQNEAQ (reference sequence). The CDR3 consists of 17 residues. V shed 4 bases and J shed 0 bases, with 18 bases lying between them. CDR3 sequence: CASSSYLGPSANYGYTF. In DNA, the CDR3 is TGTGCCAGCAGCTCATACCTTGGCCCGTCAGCTAACTATGGCTACACCTTC.

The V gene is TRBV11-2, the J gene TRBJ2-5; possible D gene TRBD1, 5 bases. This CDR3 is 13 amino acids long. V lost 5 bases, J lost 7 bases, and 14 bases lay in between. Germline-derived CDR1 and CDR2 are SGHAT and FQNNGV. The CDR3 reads CASSQGPLRTQYF. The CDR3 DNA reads TGTGCCAGCAGCCAGGGTCCCCTCCGGACCCAGTACTTC.

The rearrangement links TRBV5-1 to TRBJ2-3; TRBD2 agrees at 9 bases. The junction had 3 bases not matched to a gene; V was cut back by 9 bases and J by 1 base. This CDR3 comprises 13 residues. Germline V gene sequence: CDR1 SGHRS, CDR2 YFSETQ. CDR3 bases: TGCGCCACTAGACTAGCGGGCACAGATACGCAGTATTTT. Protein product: CATRLAGTDTQYF.

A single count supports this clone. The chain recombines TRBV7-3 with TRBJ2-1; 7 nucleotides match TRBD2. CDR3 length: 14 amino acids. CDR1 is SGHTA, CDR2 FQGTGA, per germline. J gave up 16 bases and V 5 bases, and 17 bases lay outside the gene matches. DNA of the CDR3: TGTGCCAGCAGCCCCACCCCAAAAGCGGGAAGTGGATTCTTC. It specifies CASSPTPKAGSGFF.

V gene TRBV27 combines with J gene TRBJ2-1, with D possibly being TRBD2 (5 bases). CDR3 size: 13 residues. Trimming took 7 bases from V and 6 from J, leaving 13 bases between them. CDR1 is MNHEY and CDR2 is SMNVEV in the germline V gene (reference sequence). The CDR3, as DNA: TGTGCCAGCACCCGTGGACTTCTCAATGAGCAGTTCTTC. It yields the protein CASTRGLLNEQFF.

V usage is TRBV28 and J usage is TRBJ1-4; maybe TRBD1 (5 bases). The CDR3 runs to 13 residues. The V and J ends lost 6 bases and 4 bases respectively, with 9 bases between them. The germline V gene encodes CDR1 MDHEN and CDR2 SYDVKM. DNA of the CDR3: TGTGCCAGCAGAGACAGTTTTAATGAAAAACTGTTTTTT. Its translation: CASRDSFNEKLFF.

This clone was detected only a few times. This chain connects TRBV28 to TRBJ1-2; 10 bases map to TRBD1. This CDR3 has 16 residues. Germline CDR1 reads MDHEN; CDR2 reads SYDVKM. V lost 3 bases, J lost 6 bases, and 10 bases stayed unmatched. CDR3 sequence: CASSLGGQGLMNGYTF. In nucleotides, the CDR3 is TGTGCCAGCAGTTTGGGGGGACAGGGGCTGATGAATGGCTACACCTTC.

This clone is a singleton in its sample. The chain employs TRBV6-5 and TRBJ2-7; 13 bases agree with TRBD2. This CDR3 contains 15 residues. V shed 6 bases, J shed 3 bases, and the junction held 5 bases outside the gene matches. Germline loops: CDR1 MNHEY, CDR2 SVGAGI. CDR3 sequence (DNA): TGTGCCAGCAGCATCGGACTAGCGGGGGACTACGAGCAGTACTTC. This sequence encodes CASSIGLAGDYEQYF.

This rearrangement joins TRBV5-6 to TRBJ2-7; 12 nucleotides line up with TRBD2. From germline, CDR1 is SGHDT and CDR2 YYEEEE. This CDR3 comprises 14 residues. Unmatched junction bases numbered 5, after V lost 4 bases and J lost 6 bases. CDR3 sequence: CASSPTSGSLEQYF. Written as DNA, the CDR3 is TGTGCCAGCAGCCCGACTAGCGGGAGTCTCGAGCAGTACTTC.